In this sample, the clone carrying this T cell receptor (beta chain) turned up a few times. Its antigen is undetermined. The data belong to a study of T cells in Graves' hyperthyroidism and ophthalmopathy. Study-level findings and limits: Among clonotypes expanded in thyroid above 0.001, most were also found in blood.

Amplified TCR beta CDR3 regions derived from RNA transcripts. The primer set for the first-round RT-PCR of the TCR CDR3 was HTBI. In TCRdb, the multiplex PCR reads were re-called with MiXCR into one record per CDR3 protein. The sample includes around 480,000 distinct CDR3 sequences, approximately 15% seen only once; the top ten take 17%. Germline CDR1 reads SGHRS; CDR2 reads YFSETQ. V lost 0 bases, J lost 10 bases, and 8 bases lay in between. The CDR3 totals 12 residues. The chain combines TRBV5-1 with TRBJ2-1; the D is unclear. Sequencing input: blood. The source of this sequence is a woman younger than 35 with Graves' hyperthyroidism. CDR3 residues: CASSLDWSEQFF. The CDR3 DNA follows: TGCGCCAGCAGCTTGGATTGGTCCGAGCAGTTCTTC.